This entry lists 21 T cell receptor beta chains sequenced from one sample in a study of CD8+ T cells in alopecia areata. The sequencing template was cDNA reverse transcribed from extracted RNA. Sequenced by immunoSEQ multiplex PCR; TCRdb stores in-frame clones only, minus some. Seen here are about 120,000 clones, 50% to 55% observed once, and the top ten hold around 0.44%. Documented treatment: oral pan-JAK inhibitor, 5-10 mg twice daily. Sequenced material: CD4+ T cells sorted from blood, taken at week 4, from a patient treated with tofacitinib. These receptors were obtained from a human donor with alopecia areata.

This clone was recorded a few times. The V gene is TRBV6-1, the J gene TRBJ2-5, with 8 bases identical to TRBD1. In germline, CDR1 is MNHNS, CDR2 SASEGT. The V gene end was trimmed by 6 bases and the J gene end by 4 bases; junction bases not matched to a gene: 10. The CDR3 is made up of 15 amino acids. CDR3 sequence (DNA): TGTGCCAGCAGGCCAGACAGGGGACGAGGAGAGACCCAGTACTTC. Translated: CASRPDRGRGETQYF.

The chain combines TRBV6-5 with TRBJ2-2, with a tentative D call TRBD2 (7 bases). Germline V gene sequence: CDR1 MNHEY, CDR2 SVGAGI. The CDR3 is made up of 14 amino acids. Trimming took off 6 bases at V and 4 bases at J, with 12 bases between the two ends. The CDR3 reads CASSRGGGTGELFF. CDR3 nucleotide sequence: TGTGCCAGCAGCCGCGGGGGCGGCACCGGGGAGCTGTTTTTT.

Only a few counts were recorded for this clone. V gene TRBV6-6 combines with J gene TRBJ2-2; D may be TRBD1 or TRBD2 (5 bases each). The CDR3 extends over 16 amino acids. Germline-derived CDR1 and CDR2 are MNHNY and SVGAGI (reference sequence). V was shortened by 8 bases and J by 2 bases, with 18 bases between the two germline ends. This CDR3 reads CASSRGAGSNTGELFF. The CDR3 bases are TGTGCCAGCTCTCGAGGGGCCGGGTCTAACACCGGGGAGCTGTTTTTT.

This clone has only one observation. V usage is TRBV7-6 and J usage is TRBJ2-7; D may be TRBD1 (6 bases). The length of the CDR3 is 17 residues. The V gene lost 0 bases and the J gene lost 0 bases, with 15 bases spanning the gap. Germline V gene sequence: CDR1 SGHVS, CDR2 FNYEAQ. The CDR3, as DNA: TGTGCCAGCAGCTTAGCCGCCGGGACAACGAGCTCCTACGAGCAGTACTTC. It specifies CASSLAAGTTSSYEQYF. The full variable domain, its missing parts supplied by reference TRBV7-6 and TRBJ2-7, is GAGVSQSPRYKVTKRGQDVALRCDPISGHVSLYWYRQALGQGPEFLTYFNYEAQQDKSGLPNDRFSAERPEGSISTLTIQRTEQRDSAMYRCASSLAAGTTSSYEQYFGPGTRLTVT.

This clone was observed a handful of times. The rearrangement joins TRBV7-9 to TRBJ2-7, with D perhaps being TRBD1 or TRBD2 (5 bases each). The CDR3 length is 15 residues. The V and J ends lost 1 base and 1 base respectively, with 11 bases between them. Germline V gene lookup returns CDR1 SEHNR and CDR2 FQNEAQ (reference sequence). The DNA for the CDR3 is TGTGCCAGCAGCTTAGGAGGGGACGCTTCCTACGAGCAGTACTTC. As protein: CASSLGGDASYEQYF.

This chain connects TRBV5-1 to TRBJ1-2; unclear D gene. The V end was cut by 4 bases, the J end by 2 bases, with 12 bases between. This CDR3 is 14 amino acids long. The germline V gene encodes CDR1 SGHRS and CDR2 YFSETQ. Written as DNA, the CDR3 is TGCGCCAGCAGCCCGAGGACGGAGAACTATGGCTACACCTTC. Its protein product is CASSPRTENYGYTF.

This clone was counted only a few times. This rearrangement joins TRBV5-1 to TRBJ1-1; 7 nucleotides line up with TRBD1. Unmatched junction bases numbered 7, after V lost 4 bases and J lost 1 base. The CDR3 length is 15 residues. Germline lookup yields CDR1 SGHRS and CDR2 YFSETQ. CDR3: CASSPGDSQNTEAFF. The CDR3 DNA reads TGCGCCAGCAGCCCCGGGGACAGTCAGAACACTGAAGCTTTCTTT.

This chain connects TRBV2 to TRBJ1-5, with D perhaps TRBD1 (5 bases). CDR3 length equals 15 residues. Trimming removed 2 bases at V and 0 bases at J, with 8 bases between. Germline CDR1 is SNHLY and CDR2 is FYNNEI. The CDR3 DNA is TGTGCCAGCAGTGAACAGACAGCTAGCAATCAGCCCCAGCATTTT. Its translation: CASSEQTASNQPQHF.

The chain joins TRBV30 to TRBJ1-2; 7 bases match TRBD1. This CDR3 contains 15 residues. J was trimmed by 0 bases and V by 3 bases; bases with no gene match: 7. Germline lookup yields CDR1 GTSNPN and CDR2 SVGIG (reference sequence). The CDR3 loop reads CAWRELDRANYGYTF. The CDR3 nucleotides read TGTGCCTGGAGAGAACTTGACAGGGCTAACTATGGCTACACCTTC.

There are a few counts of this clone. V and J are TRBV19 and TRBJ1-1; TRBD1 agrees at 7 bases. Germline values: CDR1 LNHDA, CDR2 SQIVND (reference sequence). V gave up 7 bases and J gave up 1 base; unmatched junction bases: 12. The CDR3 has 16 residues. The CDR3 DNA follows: TGTGCCAGTAAATCTCCACAGGGGCTCCAGAACACTGAAGCTTTCTTT. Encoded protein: CASKSPQGLQNTEAFF.

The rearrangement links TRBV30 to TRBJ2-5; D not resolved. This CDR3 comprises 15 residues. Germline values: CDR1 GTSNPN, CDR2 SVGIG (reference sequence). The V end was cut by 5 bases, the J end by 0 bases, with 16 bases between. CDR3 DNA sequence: TGTGCCTGGCGCAGATTCGGACGGGACCAAGAGACCCAGTACTTC. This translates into CAWRRFGRDQETQYF.

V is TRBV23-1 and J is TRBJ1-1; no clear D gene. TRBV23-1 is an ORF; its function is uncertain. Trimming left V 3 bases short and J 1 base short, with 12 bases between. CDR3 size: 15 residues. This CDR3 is CASSHGVPQNTEAFF. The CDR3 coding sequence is TGCGCCAGCAGTCACGGGGTCCCTCAGAACACTGAAGCTTTCTTT.

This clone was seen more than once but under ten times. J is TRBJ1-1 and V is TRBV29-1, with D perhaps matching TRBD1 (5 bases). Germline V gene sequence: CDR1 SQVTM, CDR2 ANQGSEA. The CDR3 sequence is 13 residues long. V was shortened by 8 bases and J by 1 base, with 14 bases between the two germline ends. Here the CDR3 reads CSMGGYWNTEAFF. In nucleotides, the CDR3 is TGCAGCATGGGGGGGTACTGGAACACTGAAGCTTTCTTT.

CDR3 amino acids: CAWNRVTGELFF. CDR3 DNA: TGTGCCTGGAATAGAGTTACCGGGGAGCTGTTTTTT. J is TRBJ2-2 and V is TRBV30; no definite D call. The CDR3 consists of 12 residues. Trimming removed 4 bases at V and 5 bases at J, with 8 bases between. Germline values: CDR1 GTSNPN, CDR2 SVGIG (reference sequence).

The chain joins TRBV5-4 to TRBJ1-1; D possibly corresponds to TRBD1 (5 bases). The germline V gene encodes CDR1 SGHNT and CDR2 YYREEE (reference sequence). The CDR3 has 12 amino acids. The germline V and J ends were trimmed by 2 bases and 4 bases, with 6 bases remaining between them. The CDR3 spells CASSFRGTEAFF. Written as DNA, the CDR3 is TGTGCCAGCAGCTTTAGGGGCACTGAAGCTTTCTTT.

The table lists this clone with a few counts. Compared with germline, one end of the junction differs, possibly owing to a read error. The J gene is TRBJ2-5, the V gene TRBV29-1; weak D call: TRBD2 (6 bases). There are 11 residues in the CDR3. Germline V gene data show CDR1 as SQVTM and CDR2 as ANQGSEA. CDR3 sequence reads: CSVKPGEAQYF. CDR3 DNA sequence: TGCAGCGTAAAACCGGGAGAGGCCCAGTACTTC. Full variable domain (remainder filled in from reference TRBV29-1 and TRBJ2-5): SAVISQKPSRDICQRGTSLTIQCQVDSQVTMMFWYRQQPGQSLTLIATANQGSEATYESGFVIDKFPISRPNLTFSTLTVSNMSPEDSSIYLCSVKPGEAQYFGPGTRLLVL.

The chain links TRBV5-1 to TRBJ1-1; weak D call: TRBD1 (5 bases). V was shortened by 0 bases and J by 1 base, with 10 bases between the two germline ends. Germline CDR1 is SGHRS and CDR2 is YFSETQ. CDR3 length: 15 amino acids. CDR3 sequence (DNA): TGCGCCAGCAGCTTGGACGGACACGCGAACACTGAAGCTTTCTTT. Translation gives CASSLDGHANTEAFF.

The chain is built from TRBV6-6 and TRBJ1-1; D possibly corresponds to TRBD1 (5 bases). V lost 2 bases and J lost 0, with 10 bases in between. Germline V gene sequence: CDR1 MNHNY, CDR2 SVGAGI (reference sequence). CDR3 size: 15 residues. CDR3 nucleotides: TGTGCCAGCAGTTACGACGCAGGGCTGAACACTGAAGCTTTCTTT. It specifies CASSYDAGLNTEAFF.

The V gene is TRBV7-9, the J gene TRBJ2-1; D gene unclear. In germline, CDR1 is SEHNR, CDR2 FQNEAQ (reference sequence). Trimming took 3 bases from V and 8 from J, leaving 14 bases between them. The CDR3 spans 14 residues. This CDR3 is CASSFSMLFDEQFF. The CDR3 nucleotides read TGTGCCAGCAGCTTTTCGATGCTTTTCGATGAGCAGTTCTTC. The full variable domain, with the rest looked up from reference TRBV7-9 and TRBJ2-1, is DTGVSQNPRHKITKRGQNVTFRCDPISEHNRLYWYRQTLGQGPEFLTYFQNEAQLEKSRLLSDRFSAERPKGSFSTLEIQRTEQGDSAMYLCASSFSMLFDEQFFGPGTRLTVL.

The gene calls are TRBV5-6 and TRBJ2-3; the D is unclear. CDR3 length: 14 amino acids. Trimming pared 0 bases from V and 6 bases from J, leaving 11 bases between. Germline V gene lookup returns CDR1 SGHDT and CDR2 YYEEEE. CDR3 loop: CASSLVGILDTQYF. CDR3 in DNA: TGTGCCAGCAGCTTGGTAGGGATTCTGGATACGCAGTATTTT.

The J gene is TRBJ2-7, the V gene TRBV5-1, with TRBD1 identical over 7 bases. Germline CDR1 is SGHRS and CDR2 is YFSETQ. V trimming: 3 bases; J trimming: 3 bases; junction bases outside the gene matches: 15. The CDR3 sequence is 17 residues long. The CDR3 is CASSSEPQGRGIYEQYF. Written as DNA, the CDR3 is TGCGCCAGCAGCTCCGAACCACAGGGGAGAGGGATCTACGAGCAGTACTTC.